The rows below give T cell receptor beta chains drawn from one sample of a study of shared clonotypes between healthy human individuals. Assay: immunoSEQ multiplex PCR; the TCRdb copy retains only in-frame clones and omits some. The data hold around 1.1 million clones, with 70% to 80% observed a single time. Source material: memory CD4+ T cells from PBMCs. Source of these receptors: a man aged 18 to 29 in good health. Some clones in this sample may be carry-over from other donors' samples. Both conserved end residues are part of each CDR3. Fields, in order: clone size, J gene, V gene, D gene, CDR3 DNA, CDR3 protein. A D gene is named only where the DNA matches it firmly. Clone size, where shown, is once, few, many, or a class for clones that have expanded.

abundance: NA
j_gene: TRBJ2-7
v_gene: TRBV6-5
d_gene: TRBD2
CDR3nt: TGTGCCAGCACCATCCGCGGGGGGACCTTACGGGAGCAGTACTTC
CDR3aa: CASTIRGGTLREQYF

abundance: NA
j_gene: TRBJ2-2
v_gene: TRBV2
d_gene: TRBD1
CDR3nt: TGTGCCAGCAAAGGGACAGTCGGCCCCGGGGAGCTGTTTTTT
CDR3aa: CASKGTVGPGELFF

abundance: NA
j_gene: TRBJ2-3
v_gene: TRBV5-1
d_gene: TRBD1
CDR3nt: TGCGCCAGCAGCTACCGGGACAGGGGCACAGATACGCAGTATTTT
CDR3aa: CASSYRDRGTDTQYF

abundance: once
j_gene: TRBJ2-5
v_gene: TRBV18
d_gene: NA
CDR3nt: TGTGCCAGCTCACCGATCGGTAGCGACTCAGGGTGGGAGCAGTACTTC
CDR3aa: CASSPIGSDSGWEQYF

abundance: once
j_gene: TRBJ2-7
v_gene: TRBV2
d_gene: TRBD2
CDR3nt: TGTGCCAGCAGTAGGACTAGCGGGGCGGCCTACGAGCAGTACTTC
CDR3aa: CASSRTSGAAYEQYF

abundance: NA
j_gene: TRBJ1-1
v_gene: TRBV4-2
d_gene: TRBD1
CDR3nt: TGTGCCAGCAGCCAGGACAGGCAGAACACTGAAGCTTTCTTT
CDR3aa: CASSQDRQNTEAFF

abundance: NA
j_gene: TRBJ1-3
v_gene: TRBV6-6
d_gene: TRBD1
CDR3nt: TGTGCCAGCAGTCCGGGACAGGGGATCAACACCATATATTTT
CDR3aa: CASSPGQGINTIYF

abundance: NA
j_gene: TRBJ1-3
v_gene: TRBV6-6
d_gene: NA
CDR3nt: TGTGCCAGCAGGCTCGGGTCGCAGGGGAGTGGAAACACCATATATTTT
CDR3aa: CASRLGSQGSGNTIYF

abundance: few
j_gene: TRBJ1-3
v_gene: TRBV18
d_gene: TRBD1
CDR3nt: TGTGCCAGCTCACCACGGGACAGCTCTGGAAACACCATATATTTT
CDR3aa: CASSPRDSSGNTIYF

abundance: NA
j_gene: TRBJ2-2
v_gene: TRBV5-1
d_gene: NA
CDR3nt: TGCGCCAGCAGCTTGCAGGGGAACACCGGGGAGCTGTTTTTT
CDR3aa: CASSLQGNTGELFF

abundance: NA
j_gene: TRBJ2-7
v_gene: TRBV5-1
d_gene: TRBD2
CDR3nt: TGCGCCAGCAGCTTGGCGTTAGCGGGAGAAGGTGAGCAGTACTTC
CDR3aa: CASSLALAGEGEQYF

abundance: NA
j_gene: TRBJ2-2
v_gene: TRBV6-1
d_gene: NA
CDR3nt: TGTGCCAGCAGACAGTCGAACACCGGGGAGCTGTTTTTT
CDR3aa: CASRQSNTGELFF

abundance: NA
j_gene: TRBJ2-7
v_gene: TRBV28
d_gene: NA
CDR3nt: TGTGCCAGCAGTTTTTGGGGGCAAGGGTCCTACGAGCAGTACTTC
CDR3aa: CASSFWGQGSYEQYF

abundance: NA
j_gene: TRBJ1-4
v_gene: TRBV28
d_gene: NA
CDR3nt: TGTGCCAGCAGTTTCTGGGGGAATGAAAAACTGTTTTTT
CDR3aa: CASSFWGNEKLFF

abundance: NA
j_gene: TRBJ2-7
v_gene: TRBV7-2
d_gene: NA
CDR3nt: TGTGCCAGCAGCTTCAGAATCTCCCAAGAGGCCGAGCAGTACTTC
CDR3aa: CASSFRISQEAEQYF

abundance: many
j_gene: TRBJ2-2
v_gene: TRBV27
d_gene: NA
CDR3nt: TGTGCCAGCGGGGGACTCCCCACAAAGCTGTTTTTT
CDR3aa: CASGGLPTKLFF

abundance: NA
j_gene: TRBJ1-1
v_gene: TRBV14
d_gene: NA
CDR3nt: TGTGCCGGCAGCCAAGTCGCGCAGAGGAACACTGAAGCTTTCTTT
CDR3aa: CAGSQVAQRNTEAFF

abundance: NA
j_gene: TRBJ1-1
v_gene: TRBV18
d_gene: TRBD1
CDR3nt: TGTGCCAGCTCAGCTCCAGGGGGCGCGCCTTTCTTT
CDR3aa: CASSAPGGAPFF

abundance: few
j_gene: TRBJ2-1
v_gene: TRBV7-8
d_gene: NA
CDR3nt: TGTGCCAGCAGCTTAGCGCGACTCTCTAATGAGCAGTTCTTC
CDR3aa: CASSLARLSNEQFF

abundance: once
j_gene: TRBJ2-6
v_gene: TRBV2
d_gene: NA
CDR3nt: TGTGCCAGTGCTGCCTTGTCTGGGGCCAACGTCCTGACTTTC
CDR3aa: CASAALSGANVLTF

abundance: NA
j_gene: TRBJ2-6
v_gene: TRBV5-1
d_gene: NA
CDR3nt: TGCGCCAGCAGCTTTACAGGGAATACTGGGGCCAACGTCCTGACTTTC
CDR3aa: CASSFTGNTGANVLTF

abundance: NA
j_gene: TRBJ2-1
v_gene: TRBV7-2
d_gene: NA
CDR3nt: TGTGCCAGCAGCTTGAGCCAGACGTCCTACAATGAGCAGTTCTTC
CDR3aa: CASSLSQTSYNEQFF